Below are 15 T cell receptor beta chains sequenced from a single sample in a study of blood T cell repertoires in COVID-19. Assay: immunoSEQ multiplex PCR; the TCRdb copy retains only in-frame clones and omits some. The sample includes some 190,000 clones, about 85% seen only once; the top ten take less than 8%. The sequencing sample was made of peripheral blood. The receptors shown here come from an elderly man with COVID-19, enrolled during active disease.

This chain uses TRBV16 with TRBJ2-1; 9 bases align to TRBD2. The CDR3 extends over 16 amino acids. Trimming at V came to 7 bases and at J to 6 bases, leaving 13 bases not matched to a gene. Germline lookup yields CDR1 KGHSY and CDR2 FQNENV. In DNA form, the CDR3 reads TGTGCCAGCACCGGGCTGGGTAGCGGGGGCCTCAATGAGCAGTTCTTC. As protein: CASTGLGSGGLNEQFF.

As DNA, the CDR3 is TGTGCCAGCAGCTCCCACGGGGACACAGATACGCAGTATTTT. This encodes CASSSHGDTDTQYF. V and J are TRBV5-5 and TRBJ2-3, with D maybe TRBD2 (5 bases). The CDR3 has 14 residues. Trimming stripped 3 bases from V and 2 bases from J, with 10 bases between. In germline, CDR1 is SGHKS, CDR2 YYEKEE (reference sequence). The whole variable domain, filled in from reference TRBV5-5 and TRBJ2-3, reads DAGVTQSPTHLIKTRGQQVTLRCSPISGHKSVSWYQQVLGQGPQFIFQYYEKEERGRGNFPDRFSARQFPNYSSELNVNALLLGDSALYLCASSSHGDTDTQYFGPGTRLTVL.

The rearrangement joins TRBV2 to TRBJ2-3; 8 bases fit TRBD2. The germline CDR1 and CDR2 sequences are SNHLY and FYNNEI. This CDR3 comprises 14 residues. Trimming at V came to 7 bases and at J to 6 bases, leaving 9 bases not matched to a gene. The CDR3 reads CASTPGTRIDTQYF. CDR3 nucleotide sequence: TGTGCCAGCACCCCGGGGACTAGGATTGATACGCAGTATTTT. The complete variable domain, with remaining parts taken from reference TRBV2 and TRBJ2-3, reads EPEVTQTPSHQVTQMGQEVILRCVPISNHLYFYWYRQILGQKVEFLVSFYNNEISEKSEIFDDQFSVERPDGSNFTLKIRSTKLEDSAMYFCASTPGTRIDTQYFGPGTRLTVL.

Comment on this clone: The junction departs from the called germline gene at one end, perhaps through a read error. The J gene is TRBJ1-2, the V gene TRBV6-2 or TRBV6-3, with 10 bases that match TRBD1. The CDR3 consists of 13 residues. Germline V gene lookup returns CDR1 MNHEY and CDR2 SVGEGT. As DNA, the CDR3 is TGTGCCGGCAGTGACAGGGGGCCGGATGGCTACACCTTC. Translation gives CAGSDRGPDGYTF.

This rearrangement joins TRBV7-9 to TRBJ1-1; no clear D. V lost 3 bases, J lost 3 bases, and 5 bases lay in between. The CDR3 runs 12 residues. CDR1 is SEHNR, CDR2 FQNEAQ, per germline (reference sequence). The CDR3 spells CASSLEDTEAFF. The DNA of the CDR3 is TGTGCCAGCAGCTTGGAGGACACTGAAGCTTTCTTT. Using reference TRBV7-9 and TRBJ1-1 for the parts outside the CDR3, the full variable domain is DTGVSQNPRHKITKRGQNVTFRCDPISEHNRLYWYRQTLGQGPEFLTYFQNEAQLEKSRLLSDRFSAERPKGSFSTLEIQRTEQGDSAMYLCASSLEDTEAFFGQGTRLTVV.

The V and J genes are TRBV2 and TRBJ2-3; D possibly corresponds to TRBD1 (5 bases). V was pared by 6 bases and J by 8 bases, with 15 bases between. Germline-derived CDR1 and CDR2 are SNHLY and FYNNEI. CDR3 length equals 13 residues. CDR3 bases: TGTGCCAGCAGCCTCGGACAACTCCTTACGCAGTATTTT. It specifies CASSLGQLLTQYF.

The chain recombines TRBV19 with TRBJ2-1, with a possible D match to TRBD2 (5 bases). The CDR3 has 14 residues. CDR1 and CDR2 (germline): LNHDA, SQIVND (reference sequence). The V and J ends lost 1 base and 6 bases respectively, with 10 bases between them. The CDR3 reads CASSIGASSNEQFF. The DNA of the CDR3 is TGTGCCAGTAGTATAGGTGCTAGCTCCAATGAGCAGTTCTTC.

Here the CDR3 reads CASSYSGDRLSYEQYF. The CDR3, as DNA: TGTGCCAGCAGTTACTCCGGGGACAGGTTATCCTACGAGCAGTACTTC. This chain uses TRBV6-6 with TRBJ2-7; 8 nucleotides agree with TRBD1. The CDR3 runs 16 residues. V trimming: 0 bases; J trimming: 1 base; junction bases outside the gene matches: 5. Germline V gene sequence: CDR1 MNHNY, CDR2 SVGAGI (reference sequence).

The chain is built from TRBV5-1 and TRBJ2-1; no firm D call. CDR1 and CDR2 (germline): SGHRS, YFSETQ. The CDR3 covers 13 residues. V was cut by 3 bases and J by 3 bases, with 7 bases left in between. CDR3 sequence: CASSSDFYNEQFF. The CDR3 DNA follows: TGCGCCAGCAGCTCCGACTTCTACAATGAGCAGTTCTTC.

This clone was detected a few times. The rearrangement joins TRBV7-2 to TRBJ2-2; 11 bases agree with TRBD2. The CDR3 is 15 residues long. Trimming cost V 4 bases and J 6 bases; bases outside gene matches: 4. Germline V CDR1 and CDR2: SGHTA, FQGNSA. Here the CDR3 reads CASSSLAGGPGELFF. The CDR3 nucleotides read TGTGCCAGCAGCTCCTTAGCGGGGGGGCCCGGGGAGCTGTTTTTT.

V and J are TRBV4-2 and TRBJ1-3; D perhaps matches TRBD1 (6 bases). V lost 1 base and J 3 bases, leaving 13 bases between the germline ends. The CDR3 spans 16 residues. Germline loops: CDR1 LGHNA, CDR2 YNFKEQ. CDR3 amino acids: CASSQASGALGNTIYF. As DNA, the CDR3 is TGTGCCAGCAGCCAAGCCTCAGGGGCGCTTGGAAACACCATATATTTT.

This chain links TRBV3-1 (or the pseudogene TRBV3-2) with TRBJ2-1; 8 nucleotides match TRBD1. V was pared by 0 bases and J by 8 bases, with 6 bases of the junction left unmatched. The CDR3 totals 15 residues. The germline V gene has CDR1 LGHDT and CDR2 YNNKEL (reference sequence). The CDR3 is CASSQDGAGGYEQFF. In DNA, the CDR3 is TGTGCCAGCAGCCAAGATGGGGCAGGGGGCTATGAGCAGTTCTTC.

V gene TRBV7-2 combines with J gene TRBJ1-6, with D perhaps matching TRBD1 (5 bases). The CDR3 has 15 amino acids. Germline-derived CDR1 and CDR2 are SGHTA and FQGNSA. Trimming stripped 3 bases from V and 5 bases from J, with 11 bases between. The CDR3 region has the DNA TGTGCCAGCAGCTTTGGGGCAGGGAATAATTCACCCCTCCACTTT. It codes for CASSFGAGNNSPLHF.

This clone has a single count. The genes are TRBV28 and TRBJ1-3; TRBD1 aligns across 9 bases. The V segment lost 6 bases and the J segment 0 bases; nucleotides outside the gene matches: 3. This CDR3 region has 15 residues. Looked up from germline, CDR1 is MDHEN and CDR2 is SYDVKM. The CDR3 DNA is TGTGCCAGCAGGACAGGGGGACTCTCTGGAAACACCATATATTTT. Amino acids: CASRTGGLSGNTIYF.

This chain uses TRBV19 with TRBJ1-5, with D possibly TRBD1 on 5 matching bases. Per germline, CDR1 LNHDA and CDR2 SQIVND (reference sequence). Trimming left V 6 bases short and J 6 bases short, with 18 bases between. The CDR3 is 15 amino acids. The CDR3 protein is CASSRSGGYGQPQHF. The CDR3 bases are TGTGCCAGTAGCCGATCGGGGGGTTACGGTCAGCCCCAGCATTTT.